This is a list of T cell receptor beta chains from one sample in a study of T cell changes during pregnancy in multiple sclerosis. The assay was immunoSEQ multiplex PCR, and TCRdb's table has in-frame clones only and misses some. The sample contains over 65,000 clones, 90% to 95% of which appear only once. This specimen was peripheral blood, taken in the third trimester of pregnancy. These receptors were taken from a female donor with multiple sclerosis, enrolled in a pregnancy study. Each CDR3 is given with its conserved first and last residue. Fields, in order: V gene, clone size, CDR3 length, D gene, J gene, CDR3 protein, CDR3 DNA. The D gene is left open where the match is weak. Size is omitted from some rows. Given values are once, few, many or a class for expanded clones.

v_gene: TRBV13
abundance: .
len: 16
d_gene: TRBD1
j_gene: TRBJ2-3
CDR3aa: CASSMDRTGGSDTQYF
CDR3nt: TGTGCCAGCAGCATGGACCGGACAGGAGGATCAGATACGCAGTATTTT

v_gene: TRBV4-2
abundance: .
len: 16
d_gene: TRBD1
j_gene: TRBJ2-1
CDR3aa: CASSQARQGSYNEQFF
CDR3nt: TGTGCCAGCAGCCAAGCTCGACAGGGCTCCTACAATGAGCAGTTCTTC

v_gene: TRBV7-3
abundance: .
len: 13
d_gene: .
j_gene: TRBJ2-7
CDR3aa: CASSLTSSGEQYF
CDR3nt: TGTGCCAGCAGCTTAACGTCGTCCGGGGAGCAGTACTTC

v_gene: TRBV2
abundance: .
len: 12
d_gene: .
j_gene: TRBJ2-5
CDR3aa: CASSSDQETQYF
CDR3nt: TGTGCCAGCAGTTCAGATCAAGAGACCCAGTACTTC

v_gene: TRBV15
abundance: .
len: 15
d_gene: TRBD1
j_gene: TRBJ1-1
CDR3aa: CATSRDTGEWAEAFF
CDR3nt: TGTGCCACCAGCAGAGATACAGGGGAGTGGGCTGAAGCTTTCTTT

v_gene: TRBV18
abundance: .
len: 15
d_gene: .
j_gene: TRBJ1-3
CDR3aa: CASSPVGGIGNTIYF
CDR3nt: TGTGCCAGCTCACCAGTTGGGGGGATTGGAAACACCATATATTTT

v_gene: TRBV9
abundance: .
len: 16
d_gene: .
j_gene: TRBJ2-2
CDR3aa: CASRPQEKTNTGELFF
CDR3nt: TGTGCCAGCAGACCCCAGGAAAAAACCAACACCGGGGAGCTGTTTTTT

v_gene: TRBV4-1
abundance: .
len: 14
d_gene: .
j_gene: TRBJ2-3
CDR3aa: CASSPKGGTDTQYF
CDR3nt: TGCGCCAGCAGCCCCAAGGGGGGCACAGATACGCAGTATTTT

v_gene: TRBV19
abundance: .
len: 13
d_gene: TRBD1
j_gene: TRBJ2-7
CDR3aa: CASRDRGNGEQYF
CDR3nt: TGTGCTAGTCGGGACAGGGGTAACGGCGAGCAGTACTTC

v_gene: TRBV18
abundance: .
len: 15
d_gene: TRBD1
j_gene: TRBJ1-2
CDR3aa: CASSPQRTGATGYTF
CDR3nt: TGTGCCAGCTCACCACAACGGACAGGGGCAACGGGCTACACCTTC

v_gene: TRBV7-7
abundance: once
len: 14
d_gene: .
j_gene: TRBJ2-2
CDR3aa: CASSGGQGTGELFF
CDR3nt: TGTGCCAGCTCCGGGGGGCAGGGCACCGGGGAGCTGTTTTTT

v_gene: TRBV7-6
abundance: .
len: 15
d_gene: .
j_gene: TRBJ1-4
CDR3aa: CASSLATTVNEKLFF
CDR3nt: TGTGCCAGCAGCTTAGCTACGACAGTAAATGAAAAACTGTTTTTT

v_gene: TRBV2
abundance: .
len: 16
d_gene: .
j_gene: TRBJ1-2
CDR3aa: CASSEGRPKLNYGYTF
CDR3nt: TGTGCCAGCAGTGAGGGCAGGCCCAAACTTAACTATGGCTACACCTTC

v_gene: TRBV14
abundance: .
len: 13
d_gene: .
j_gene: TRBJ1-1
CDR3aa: CASSQGRDTEAFF
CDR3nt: TGTGCCAGCAGCCAGGGGCGCGACACTGAAGCTTTCTTT

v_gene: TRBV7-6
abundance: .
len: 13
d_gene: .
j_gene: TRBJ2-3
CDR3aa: CASSVLTADTQYF
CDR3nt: TGTGCCAGCAGCGTCCTGACAGCAGATACGCAGTATTTT

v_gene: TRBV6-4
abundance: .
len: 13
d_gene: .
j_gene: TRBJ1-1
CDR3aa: CASSASRGTEAFF
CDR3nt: TGTGCCAGCAGTGCCTCGCGGGGTACTGAAGCTTTCTTT

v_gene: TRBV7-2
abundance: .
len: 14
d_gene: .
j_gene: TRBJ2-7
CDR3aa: CASSSGNLGVQQYF
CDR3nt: TGTGCCAGCAGCTCGGGGAACCTCGGTGTACAGCAGTACTTC

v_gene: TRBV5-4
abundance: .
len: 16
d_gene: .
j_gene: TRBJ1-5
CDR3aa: CASSLGASFGNQPQHF
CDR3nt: TGTGCCAGCAGCTTGGGGGCGTCTTTCGGCAATCAGCCCCAGCATTTT

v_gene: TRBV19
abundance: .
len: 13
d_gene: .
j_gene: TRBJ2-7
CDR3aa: CASSISGFNEQYF
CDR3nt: TGTGCCAGTAGTATTTCCGGGTTCAACGAGCAGTACTTC

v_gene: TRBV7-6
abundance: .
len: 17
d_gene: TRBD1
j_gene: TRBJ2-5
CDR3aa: CASSLGSGTGVGETQYF
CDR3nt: TGTGCCAGCAGCTTAGGATCCGGGACAGGGGTGGGGGAGACCCAGTACTTC

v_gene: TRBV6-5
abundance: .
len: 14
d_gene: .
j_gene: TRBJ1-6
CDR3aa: CASRGSSYNSPLHF
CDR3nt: TGTGCCAGCAGGGGGAGCTCCTATAATTCACCCCTCCACTTT

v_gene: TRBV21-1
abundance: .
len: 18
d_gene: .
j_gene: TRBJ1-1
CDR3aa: CASSKVPGWDRGRTEAFF
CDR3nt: TGTGCCAGCAGCAAAGTACCTGGGTGGGACAGGGGACGCACTGAAGCTTTCTTT

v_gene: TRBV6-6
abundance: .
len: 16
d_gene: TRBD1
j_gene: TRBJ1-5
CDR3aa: CASESRDRGRDQPQHF
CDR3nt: TGTGCCAGCGAATCCCGGGACAGGGGGCGCGATCAGCCCCAGCATTTT

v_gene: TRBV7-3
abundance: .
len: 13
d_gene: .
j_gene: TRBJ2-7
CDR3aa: CASSLRPGDEQYF
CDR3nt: TGTGCCAGCAGCCTAAGGCCCGGGGATGAGCAGTACTTC

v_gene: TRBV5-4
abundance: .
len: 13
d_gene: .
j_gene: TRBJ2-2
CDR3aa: CASSLARTGELFF
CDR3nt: TGTGCCAGCAGCTTGGCGCGGACCGGGGAGCTGTTTTTT

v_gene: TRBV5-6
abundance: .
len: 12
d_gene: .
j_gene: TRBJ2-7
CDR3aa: CASSLSSYEQYF
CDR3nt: TGTGCCAGCAGCCTCAGCTCCTACGAGCAGTACTTC

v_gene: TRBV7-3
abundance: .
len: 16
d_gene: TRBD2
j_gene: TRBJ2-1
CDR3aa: CASRVSSGGHYNEQFF
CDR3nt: TGTGCCAGCAGGGTCTCGAGCGGGGGGCATTACAATGAGCAGTTCTTC

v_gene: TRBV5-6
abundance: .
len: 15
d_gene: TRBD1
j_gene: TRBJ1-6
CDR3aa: CASSFGTESNSPLHF
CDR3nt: TGTGCCAGCAGCTTCGGGACAGAGAGTAATTCACCCCTCCACTTT

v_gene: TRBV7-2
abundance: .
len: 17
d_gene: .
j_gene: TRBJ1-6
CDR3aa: CASSLGEGRGVNSPLHF
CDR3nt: TGTGCCAGCAGCTTAGGAGAGGGGCGGGGGGTTAATTCACCCCTCCACTTT

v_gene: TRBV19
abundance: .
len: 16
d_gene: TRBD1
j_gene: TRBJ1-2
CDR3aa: CASSFSPRDRGGGYTF
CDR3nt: TGTGCCAGTAGTTTTTCCCCCCGGGACAGGGGAGGTGGCTACACCTTC

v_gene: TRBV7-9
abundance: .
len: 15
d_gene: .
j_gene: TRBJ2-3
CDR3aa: CASSLVGAGTDTQYF
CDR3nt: TGTGCCAGCAGCTTAGTGGGGGCGGGTACAGATACGCAGTATTTT

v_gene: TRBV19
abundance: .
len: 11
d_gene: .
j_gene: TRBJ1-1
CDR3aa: CASRRAAEAFF
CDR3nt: TGTGCCAGCAGGCGGGCAGCTGAAGCTTTCTTT

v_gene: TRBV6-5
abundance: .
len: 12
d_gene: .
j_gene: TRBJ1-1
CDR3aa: CASSPGGTEAFF
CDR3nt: TGTGCCAGCAGTCCTGGGGGGACTGAAGCTTTCTTT

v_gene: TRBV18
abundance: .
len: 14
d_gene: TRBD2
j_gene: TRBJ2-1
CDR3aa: CASSPGGGYNEQFF
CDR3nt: TGTGCCAGCTCACCAGGGGGGGGATACAATGAGCAGTTCTTC

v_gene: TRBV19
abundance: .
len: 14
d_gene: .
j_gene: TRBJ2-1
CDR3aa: CASSDRSSYNEQFF
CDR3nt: TGTGCCAGTAGTGACAGGAGCTCCTACAATGAGCAGTTCTTC

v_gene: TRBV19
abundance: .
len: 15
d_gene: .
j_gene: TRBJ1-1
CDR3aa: CASSTPRGGSTEAFF
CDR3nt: TGTGCCAGTAGTACCCCCCGGGGGGGTAGCACTGAAGCTTTCTTT

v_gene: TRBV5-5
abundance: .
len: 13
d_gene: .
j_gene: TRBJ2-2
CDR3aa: CASSAGAGRELFF
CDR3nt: TGTGCCAGCAGCGCAGGGGCGGGCCGGGAGCTGTTTTTT

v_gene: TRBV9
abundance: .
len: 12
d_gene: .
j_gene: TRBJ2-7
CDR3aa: CASSGVGWGQYF
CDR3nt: TGTGCCAGCAGCGGGGTAGGGTGGGGCCAGTACTTC

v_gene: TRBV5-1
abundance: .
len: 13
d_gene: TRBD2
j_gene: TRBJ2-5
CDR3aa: CASSLGGGETQYF
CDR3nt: TGCGCCAGCAGCTTGGGGGGGGGAGAGACCCAGTACTTC

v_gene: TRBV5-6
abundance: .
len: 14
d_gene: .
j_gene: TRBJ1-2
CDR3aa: CASSLAGAGYGYTF
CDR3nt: TGTGCCAGCAGCTTGGCAGGGGCGGGCTATGGCTACACCTTC

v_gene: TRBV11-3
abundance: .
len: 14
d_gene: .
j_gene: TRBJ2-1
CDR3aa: CASSLGSTFDEQFF
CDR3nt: TGTGCCAGCAGCTTAGGGTCTACTTTCGATGAGCAGTTCTTC

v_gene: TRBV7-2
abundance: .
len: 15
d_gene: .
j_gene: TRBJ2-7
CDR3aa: CASSLAGGISYEQYF
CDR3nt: TGTGCCAGCAGCTTAGCGGGGGGAATATCCTACGAGCAGTACTTC

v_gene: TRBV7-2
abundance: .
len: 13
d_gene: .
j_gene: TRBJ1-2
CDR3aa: CASSLRGVDGYTF
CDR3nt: TGTGCCAGCAGCTTACGGGGGGTGGATGGCTACACCTTC

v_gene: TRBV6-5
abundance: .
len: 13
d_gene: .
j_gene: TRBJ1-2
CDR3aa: CASSQARTDGYTF
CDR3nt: TGTGCCAGCAGCCAGGCCCGGACTGATGGCTACACCTTC

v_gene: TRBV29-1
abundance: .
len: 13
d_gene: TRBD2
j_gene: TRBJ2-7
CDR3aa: CSVNGEGRHEQYF
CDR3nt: TGCAGCGTAAATGGGGAGGGGAGGCACGAGCAGTACTTC

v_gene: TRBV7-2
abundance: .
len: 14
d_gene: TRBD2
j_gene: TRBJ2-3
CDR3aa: CASLPGGGADTQYF
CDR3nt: TGTGCCTCCCTCCCCGGGGGGGGAGCGGATACGCAGTATTTT